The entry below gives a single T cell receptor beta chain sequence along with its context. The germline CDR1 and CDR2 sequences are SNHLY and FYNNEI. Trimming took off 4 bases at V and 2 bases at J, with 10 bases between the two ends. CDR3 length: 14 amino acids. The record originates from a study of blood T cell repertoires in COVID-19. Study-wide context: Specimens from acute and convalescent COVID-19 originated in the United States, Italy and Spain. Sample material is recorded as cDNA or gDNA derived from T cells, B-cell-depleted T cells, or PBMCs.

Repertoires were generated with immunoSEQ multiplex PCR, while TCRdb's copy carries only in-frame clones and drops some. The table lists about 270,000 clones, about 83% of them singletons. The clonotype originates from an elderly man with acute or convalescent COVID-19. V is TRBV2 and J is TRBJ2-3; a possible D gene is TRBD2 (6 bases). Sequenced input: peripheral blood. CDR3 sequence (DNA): TGTGCCAGCAGTGTTGCGGGGCTCACAGATACGCAGTATTTT. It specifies CASSVAGLTDTQYF.